This paragraph reports one T cell receptor (beta chain). The sample is drawn from a study of CD8+CD57+ T cells in acquired aplastic anemia. The template used for profiling TCR beta VDJ and CDR3 was genomic DNA. TCRdb processed the reads anew with MiXCR; each CDR3 protein has one entry. The repertoire holds about 210,000 distinct CDR3 sequences, with 61% as singletons. V lost 6 bases to trimming and J lost 8 bases, with 14 bases between them. The CDR3 is made up of 12 amino acids. The germline V gene has CDR1 SGHTA and CDR2 FQGTGA. The sequence was collected from a human donor in good health. The rearrangement uses TRBV7-3 and TRBJ2-7; D gene unclear. The sequenced sample was sorted CD4+, CD8+, or CD8+CD57+ T cells (not recorded which) from PBMCs. The CDR3 reads CASSPLHDKQYF. The DNA for the CDR3 is TGTGCCAGCAGTCCCCTTCACGACAAGCAGTACTTC.